The 22 T cell receptor beta chains in this list originate from one sample, sequenced in a study of T cells after yellow fever vaccination. TCRdb independently ran MiXCR on the 5' RACE reads; one entry per CDR3 protein. The sample has 250,000 to 300,000 distinct CDR3 sequences; about 5.2% are singletons. The source material was CD4+ T cells sorted from PBMCs, sampled on the day of the yellow fever booster vaccination. The receptors derive from a young man who received the YFV17D yellow fever vaccine.

The J gene is TRBJ2-3, the V gene TRBV11-2, with D perhaps matching TRBD1 (5 bases). Per the germline V gene, CDR1 is SGHAT and CDR2 is FQNNGV. The germline V and J ends were trimmed by 2 bases and 6 bases, with 9 bases remaining between them. The CDR3 has 13 residues. CDR3 nucleotide sequence: TGTGCCAGCAGCTTACTGACAGCCGATACGCAGTATTTT. Its protein is CASSLLTADTQYF. Full variable domain (rest looked up from reference TRBV11-2 and TRBJ2-3): EAGVAQSPRYKIIEKRQSVAFWCNPISGHATLYWYQQILGQGPKLLIQFQNNGVVDDSQLPKDRFSAERLKGVDSTLKIQPAKLEDSAVYLCASSLLTADTQYFGPGTRLTVL.

This chain links TRBV14 with TRBJ2-1, with 16 bases fitting TRBD2. The trim removed 0 bases at V and 9 bases at J, leaving 8 bases unmatched. The CDR3 sequence is 18 residues long. Per germline, CDR1 SGHDN and CDR2 FVKESK. The CDR3 reads CASSQDLGLAGGLFEQFF. The DNA of the CDR3 is TGTGCCAGCAGCCAAGATTTGGGACTAGCGGGGGGGCTCTTTGAGCAGTTCTTC.

The chain is built from TRBV10-1 and TRBJ2-7; 11 nucleotides match TRBD2. The V gene's germline CDR1 is WNHNN and CDR2 SYGVQD (reference sequence). With 3 bases clipped from V and 1 base from J, the junction kept 2 bases outside the gene matches. The CDR3 sequence is 15 residues long. The CDR3 nucleotides read TGCGCCAGCAGTGATGGGACTAGCGGATCCTACGAGCAGTACTTC. This sequence encodes CASSDGTSGSYEQYF.

The chain recombines TRBV10-3 with TRBJ2-3, with 15 bases lining up with TRBD2. CDR1 and CDR2 from the germline V gene are ENHRY and SYGVKD. This CDR3 spans 14 amino acids. V dropped 9 bases and J dropped 5; count of bases not matched to a gene: 3. In DNA, the CDR3 is TGTGCCATAAGGACTAGCGGGGGGGAAGATACGCAGTATTTT. Amino acids: CAIRTSGGEDTQYF.

V and J are TRBV4-2 and TRBJ2-6; TRBD1 matches at 11 bases. Trimming took 0 bases from V and 2 from J; bases not matched to a gene: 3. CDR1 and CDR2 from the germline V gene are LGHNA and YNFKEQ. This CDR3 comprises 18 residues. The CDR3 coding sequence is TGTGCCAGCAGCCAAGAAAGGACAGGGGGCGCTGGGGCCAACGTCCTGACTTTC. Protein: CASSQERTGGAGANVLTF.

The chain recombines TRBV24-1 with TRBJ2-6, with D maybe TRBD1 (6 bases). The CDR3 consists of 16 residues. Looked up from germline, CDR1 is KGHDR and CDR2 is SFDVKD. Trimming took 3 bases from V and 3 from J, leaving 11 bases between them. This CDR3 is CATSDTKGDGANVLTF. The CDR3 DNA follows: TGTGCCACCAGTGATACAAAGGGGGATGGGGCCAACGTCCTGACTTTC.

The rearrangement uses TRBV5-1 and TRBJ2-7; possible D gene TRBD2, 5 bases. CDR1 is SGHRS, CDR2 YFSETQ, per germline. V was trimmed by 9 bases and J by 3 bases, leaving 16 bases between them. The CDR3 runs to 13 residues. The CDR3 DNA reads TGCGCCAAAAAAGGCAACGAGGGCTACGAGCAGTACGTC. Residues: CAKKGNEGYEQYV.

In its sample, this clonotype was seen a few times. The rearrangement uses TRBV10-3 and TRBJ1-3; D perhaps matches TRBD1 (5 bases). Trimming left V 7 bases short and J 1 base short, with 20 bases between. The germline V gene has CDR1 ENHRY and CDR2 SYGVKD. This CDR3 region has 17 residues. CDR3 DNA sequence: TGTGCCATCACCTCATGGGGACCGGGGATATCTGGAAACACCATATATTTT. Amino acids: CAITSWGPGISGNTIYF.

This sequence joins TRBV6-5 and TRBJ1-2, with unresolved D. Germline CDR1 and CDR2: MNHEY and SVGAGI. The CDR3 has 13 residues. Trimming pared 4 bases from V and 3 bases from J, leaving 9 bases between. The chain's CDR3 is CASSSDGHYGYTF. The CDR3 DNA reads as TGTGCCAGCAGTTCCGACGGACACTATGGCTACACCTTC.

V is TRBV5-1 and J is TRBJ1-1; D not certain. This CDR3 is built from 14 residues. Germline V gene sequence: CDR1 SGHRS, CDR2 YFSETQ. V was shortened by 0 bases and J by 1 base, with 7 bases between the two germline ends. The CDR3 spells CASSLATANTEAFF. The CDR3 bases are TGCGCCAGCAGCTTGGCCACGGCGAACACTGAAGCTTTCTTT.

This clonotype occurred many times. The V gene is TRBV10-3, the J gene TRBJ2-7, with TRBD1 matching over 8 bases. The V gene end was trimmed by 0 bases and the J gene end by 6 bases; junction bases not matched to a gene: 10. The germline gives CDR1 ENHRY, CDR2 SYGVKD. The CDR3 consists of 16 residues. The CDR3 DNA reads TGTGCCATCAGTGAGTCGGCAGGGGGCTCCCCCCGCGAGCAGTACGTC. Translation: CAISESAGGSPREQYV.

This clonotype has only a few counts. For the CDR3, the DNA is TGTGCCAGCAGCCAGGGGGGCACGGCCTTCTATGGCTACACCTTC. It yields the protein CASSQGGTAFYGYTF. The V and J genes are TRBV5-5 and TRBJ1-2; 7 bases align to TRBD1. Germline assignment: CDR1 SGHKS and CDR2 YYEKEE (reference sequence). The CDR3 runs to 15 residues. V trimming: 4 bases; J trimming: 4 bases; junction bases outside the gene matches: 10.

The table lists this clonotype with a count of one. This chain links TRBV6-1 with TRBJ1-1; TRBD1 matches 7 bases. The CDR3 contains 15 residues. Germline CDR1 is MNHNS and CDR2 is SASEGT. Trimming took 5 bases from V and 2 from J; bases not matched to a gene: 8. The CDR3 loop reads CASSLPRQGNTEAFF. The CDR3 DNA reads TGTGCCAGCAGTCTCCCCAGACAGGGCAACACTGAAGCTTTCTTT.

A few counts support this clonotype. J is TRBJ1-5 and V is TRBV6-6; 8 bases agree with TRBD1. CDR3 length: 18 residues. V gave up 7 bases and J gave up 2 bases; unmatched junction bases: 16. The germline CDR1 and CDR2 sequences are MNHNY and SVGAGI (reference sequence). For the CDR3, the DNA is TGTGCCAGCAAAAGGCCGGGACAGGATTTTGTAGGCAATCAGCCCCAGCATTTT. Translated, it gives CASKRPGQDFVGNQPQHF.

In its sample, this clonotype was seen many times. The chain has TRBV5-1 and TRBJ2-2; 9 bases match TRBD2. Germline values: CDR1 SGHRS, CDR2 YFSETQ. V lost 4 bases and J lost 3; bases outside the gene matches: 10. This CDR3 is 17 amino acids long. The CDR3 is CASSTSASGADTGELFF. The DNA of the CDR3 is TGCGCCAGCAGCACTTCCGCTAGCGGGGCGGACACCGGGGAGCTGTTTTTT.

The J gene is TRBJ2-7, the V gene TRBV9, with D possibly matching TRBD1 (6 bases). Trimming took off 1 base at V and 0 bases at J, with 8 bases between the two ends. The CDR3 length is 14 residues. The germline CDR1 and CDR2 sequences are SGDLS and YYNGEE. CDR3 protein: CASSVTGNSYEQYF. The CDR3 bases are TGTGCCAGCAGCGTAACAGGGAACTCCTACGAGCAGTACTTC.

This clonotype has just a few counts. The rearrangement uses TRBV11-1 and TRBJ2-1; 9 nucleotides match TRBD1. Germline CDR1 is SGHAT and CDR2 is FQDESV (reference sequence). The CDR3 extends over 15 amino acids. The V gene end was trimmed by 3 bases and the J gene end by 8 bases; junction bases not matched to a gene: 8. CDR3 coding DNA: TGTGCCAGCAGCTTCGGGACAGGGAAACGGGATGAGCAGTTCTTC. Translation: CASSFGTGKRDEQFF.

This clonotype was counted ten times or more. The rearrangement links TRBV7-2 to TRBJ2-1, with D tentatively TRBD2 (7 bases). Looked up from germline, CDR1 is SGHTA and CDR2 is FQGNSA. Deletions cut 0 bases from V and 7 bases from J, with 16 bases between. The CDR3 totals 16 residues. As DNA, the CDR3 is TGTGCCAGCAGCTTAGCGTTGAGGGGGGGAGCAAATGAGCAGTTCTTC. Translated: CASSLALRGGANEQFF.

J is TRBJ2-7 and V is TRBV20-1, with TRBD2 as a possible D gene (7 bases). The CDR3 extends over 14 amino acids. Germline V gives CDR1 DFQATT, CDR2 SNEGSKA (reference sequence). V lost 6 bases and J 3 bases, leaving 18 bases between the germline ends. The CDR3 here is CSAVVGGGSYEQYF. DNA of the CDR3: TGCAGTGCGGTAGTGGGCGGGGGCAGCTACGAGCAGTACTTC.

The CDR3 nucleotides are TGCGCCAGCAGTCGGACTAGCGGGGGCCCTCAAGAGACCCAGTACTTC. This codes for CASSRTSGGPQETQYF. This chain links TRBV4-3 with TRBJ2-5; TRBD2 agrees at 13 bases. Unmatched junction bases numbered 6, after V lost 6 bases and J lost 2 bases. The V gene's germline CDR1 is LGHNA and CDR2 YSLEER. CDR3 length: 16 residues.

This rearrangement joins TRBV29-1 to TRBJ2-5, with 12 bases lining up with TRBD2. The CDR3 is 15 amino acids. The germline V gene encodes CDR1 SQVTM and CDR2 ANQGSEA. J was trimmed by 1 base and V by 6 bases; bases with no gene match: 6. The CDR3 loop is CSVAGTSGFQETQYF. CDR3 DNA sequence: TGCAGCGTAGCCGGGACTAGCGGGTTCCAAGAGACCCAGTACTTC.

This rearrangement joins TRBV6-1 to TRBJ1-4; a weak D match, TRBD1 (5 bases). The CDR3 runs 15 residues. The germline V gene has CDR1 MNHNS and CDR2 SASEGT. Trimming pared 2 bases from V and 8 bases from J, leaving 15 bases between. CDR3 in DNA: TGTGCCAGCAGTGAATGGCTGGGGGTTGTGGAAAAACTGTTTTTT. Protein sequence: CASSEWLGVVEKLFF.